These T cell receptor beta chains were read from a single sample in a study of T cell repertoires in cytomegalovirus infection. TCRdb reprocessed the reads with MiXCR, giving one entry per CDR3 protein. The table shows around 47,000 distinct CDR3 sequences, with around a fifth occurring only once. These receptors have no identified antigens. The material was CD8+ T cells from cultured PBMCs, obtained from culture after CMV antigen stimulation. Receptors were obtained from a human donor in good health (CMV status not recorded). Some clones in this sample may be carry-over from other donors' samples. CDR3s include the opening cysteine and the closing phenylalanine or tryptophan. D genes are given only for firm matches. A clone size is listed for some rows: how often the clone was seen (once, few, many), or a class if it is expanded.

cdr3_nt | cdr3_aa | j_call | v_call | d_call | clone_size
TGTGCCAGCAGCTCCGGACAGACCTACGAGCAGTACTTC | CASSSGQTYEQYF | TRBJ2-7 | TRBV7-8 | . | many
TGTGCCAGCAGTCAAAGGGTCGCCAAAAACATTCAGTACTTC | CASSQRVAKNIQYF | TRBJ2-4 | TRBV27 | . | few
TGTGCCAGCACGCCGTCGGGTTCCGACGAGCAGTACTTC | CASTPSGSDEQYF | TRBJ2-7 | TRBV7-9 | . | few
TGTGCCAGCAGCCACAGGGGGTTCTCCTACGAGCAGTACTTC | CASSHRGFSYEQYF | TRBJ2-7 | TRBV7-2 | TRBD1 | few
TGCAGTGCTAGGCCCTGGGGAGACACTGACAGCAATCAGCCCCAGCATTTT | CSARPWGDTDSNQPQHF | TRBJ1-5 | TRBV20-1 | . | many
TGTGCCAGCAGCTACGGCGGGTCGAGGACTGAAGCTTTCTTT | CASSYGGSRTEAFF | TRBJ1-1 | TRBV11-2 | . | .
TGTGCCTGGATAGCAGGGGCCTACGAGCAGTACTTC | CAWIAGAYEQYF | TRBJ2-7 | TRBV30 | . | .
TGTGCCAGCAGCTCGACAGGGAGGTTCAATCAGCCCCAGCATTTT | CASSSTGRFNQPQHF | TRBJ1-5 | TRBV7-8 | TRBD1 | few
TGTGCCAGCAGCTCCTCTAGCGGGGGGATACTAACAGGGGGCTACGAGCAGTACTTC | CASSSSSGGILTGGYEQYF | TRBJ2-7 | TRBV11-2 | TRBD2 | few
TGTGCCAGTAGTACCCGACATGGACAGGGGCCTGGAAACACCATATATTTT | CASSTRHGQGPGNTIYF | TRBJ1-3 | TRBV19 | TRBD1 | .
TGCGCCAGCAGCCAACACAGGGGGTATAATTCCTACAATGAGCAGTTCTTC | CASSQHRGYNSYNEQFF | TRBJ2-1 | TRBV4-1 | TRBD1 | few
TGTGCCAGCAGCTTTTGGACAGGGGGCTTTGAAGCTTTCTTT | CASSFWTGGFEAFF | TRBJ1-1 | TRBV5-6 | TRBD1 | .
TGTGCCAGCAGTTGGATACAGGGGAAGAATTCACCCCTCCACTTT | CASSWIQGKNSPLHF | TRBJ1-6 | TRBV28 | TRBD1 | few
TGTGCCAGCAGCTTGAACGGGTTAGCGGGGCGCAATCAGCCCCAGCATTTT | CASSLNGLAGRNQPQHF | TRBJ1-5 | TRBV7-2 | . | few
TGTGCCAGCAGCTTAGTTACGAACTCAGATACGCAGTATTTT | CASSLVTNSDTQYF | TRBJ2-3 | TRBV7-9 | . | .
TGTGCCAGCAGCGCTACTCCCAGCTCCTACAATGAGCAGTTCTTC | CASSATPSSYNEQFF | TRBJ2-1 | TRBV7-8 | . | .
TGTGCCAGCAGCTTAGAAGGCCCAGGGTTCTCCTACAATGAGCAGTTCTTC | CASSLEGPGFSYNEQFF | TRBJ2-1 | TRBV7-2 | . | few
TGTGCCAGCAGGGCAAGACGGGCAGGCACAGATACGCAGTATTTT | CASRARRAGTDTQYF | TRBJ2-3 | TRBV4-1 | . | .
TGTGCCAGCAGCGTGTACAGGGGCGGCTCGCTGAACACTGAAGCTTTCTTT | CASSVYRGGSLNTEAFF | TRBJ1-1 | TRBV7-8 | TRBD1 | few
TGTGCCAGCAGCTACACGACAGGGTTAGAGACCCAGTACTTC | CASSYTTGLETQYF | TRBJ2-5 | TRBV11-1 | TRBD1 | .
TGTGCCAGCAGTACCGGGACAGATCCTCGCACAGATACGCAGTATTTT | CASSTGTDPRTDTQYF | TRBJ2-3 | TRBV6-1 | TRBD1 | once
TGTGCCAGCAGCTCGGGATACTCCTACGAGCAGTACTTC | CASSSGYSYEQYF | TRBJ2-7 | TRBV5-6 | . | few
TGTGCCAGCAGCTTAGAGGGGACGATAACCGGGGAGCTGTTTTTT | CASSLEGTITGELFF | TRBJ2-2 | TRBV11-2 | . | .
TGTGCCAGCAGCCTTCCGGGACTCAGCACAGATACGCAGTATTTT | CASSLPGLSTDTQYF | TRBJ2-3 | TRBV7-6 | . | .
TGTGCCATCGGTGGACAGGGGGCGCAATACGAGCAGTACTTC | CAIGGQGAQYEQYF | TRBJ2-7 | TRBV10-3 | TRBD1 | few
TGCAGTGCTAGAGATGGGGACGGGTATGAAAAACTGTTTTTT | CSARDGDGYEKLFF | TRBJ1-4 | TRBV20-1 | . | .
TGTGCCAGCAGCCAGGGACTATCGTACGAGCAGTACTTC | CASSQGLSYEQYF | TRBJ2-7 | TRBV4-1 | TRBD2 | .
TGCGCCAGCAGGTTCGTGGGGCTAGCGGGGAGAAATGAGCAGTTCTTC | CASRFVGLAGRNEQFF | TRBJ2-1 | TRBV5-1 | TRBD2 | .